This entry describes one T cell receptor (beta chain). Its antigen is not known. The data stem from a study of cytomegalovirus exposure and HLA in healthy donors. Whole-study results and caveats: For most TCR sequences rarity was the rule, although some public TCRs occurred in many donors. Earlier analysis looked at TCR beta V segments, and most were productive about 87% or about 30% of the time. The investigators catalogued under 200 TCR beta chains as cytomegalovirus-associated.

Germline-derived CDR1 and CDR2 are MNHNS and SASEGT. The J segment lost 5 bases and the V segment lost 3 bases, leaving 4 bases of the junction unmatched. CDR3 length: 14 residues. The PCR contained 60 Vbeta and 13 Jbeta primers. The table came from immunoSEQ multiplex PCR; TCRdb's copy has only in-frame clones and leaves some out. The sample includes 55,000 to 75,000 clones, 62% seen only once; the top ten take approximately 2.6%. The J gene is TRBJ2-5, the V gene TRBV6-1; 9 bases line up with TRBD2. This receptor was identified in a man in his thirties or forties in good health and CMV-seronegative. The sequencing sample was made of PBMCs. The CDR3 protein is CASSEGLAVETQYF. The CDR3 nucleotides are TGTGCCAGCAGTGAGGGACTAGCTGTCGAGACCCAGTACTTC.